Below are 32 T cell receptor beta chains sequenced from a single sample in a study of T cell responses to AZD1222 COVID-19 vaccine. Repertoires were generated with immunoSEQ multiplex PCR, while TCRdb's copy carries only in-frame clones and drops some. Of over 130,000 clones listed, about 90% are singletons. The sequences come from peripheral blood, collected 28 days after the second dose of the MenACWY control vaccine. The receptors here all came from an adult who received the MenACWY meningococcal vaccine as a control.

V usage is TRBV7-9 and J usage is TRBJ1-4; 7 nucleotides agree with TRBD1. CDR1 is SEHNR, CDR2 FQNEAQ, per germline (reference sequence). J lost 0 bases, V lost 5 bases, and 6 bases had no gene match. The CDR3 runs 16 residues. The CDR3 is CASSIRTGPTNEKLFF. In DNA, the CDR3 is TGTGCCAGCAGCATCCGGACAGGACCAACTAATGAAAAACTGTTTTTT.

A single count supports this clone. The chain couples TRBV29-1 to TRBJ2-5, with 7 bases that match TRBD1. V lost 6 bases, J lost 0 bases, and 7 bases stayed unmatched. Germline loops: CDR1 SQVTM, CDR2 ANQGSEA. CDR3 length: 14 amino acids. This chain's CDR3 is CSVRTGGYQETQYF. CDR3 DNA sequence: TGCAGCGTGCGGACAGGAGGTTACCAAGAGACCCAGTACTTC. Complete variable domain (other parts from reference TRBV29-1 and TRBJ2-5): SAVISQKPSRDICQRGTSLTIQCQVDSQVTMMFWYRQQPGQSLTLIATANQGSEATYESGFVIDKFPISRPNLTFSTLTVSNMSPEDSSIYLCSVRTGGYQETQYFGPGTRLLVL.

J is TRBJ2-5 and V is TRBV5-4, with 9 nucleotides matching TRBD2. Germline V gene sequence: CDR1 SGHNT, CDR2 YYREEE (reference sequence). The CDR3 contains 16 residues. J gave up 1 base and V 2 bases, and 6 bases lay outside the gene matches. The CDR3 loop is CASSFAGGRSQETQYF. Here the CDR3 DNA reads TGTGCCAGCAGCTTCGCGGGGGGGCGCTCCCAAGAGACCCAGTACTTC.

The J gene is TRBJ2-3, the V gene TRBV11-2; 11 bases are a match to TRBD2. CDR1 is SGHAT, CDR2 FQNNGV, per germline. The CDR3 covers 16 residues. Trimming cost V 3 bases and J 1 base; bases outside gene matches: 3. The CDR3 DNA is TGTGCCAGCAGCTTGGTTAGCGGGGGGGGCACAGATACGCAGTATTTT. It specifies CASSLVSGGGTDTQYF.

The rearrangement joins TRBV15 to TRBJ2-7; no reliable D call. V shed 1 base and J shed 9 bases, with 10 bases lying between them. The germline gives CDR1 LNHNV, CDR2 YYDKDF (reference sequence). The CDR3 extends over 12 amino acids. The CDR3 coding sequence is TGTGCCACCAGCAGAGGGGTCGGTGGGCAGTACTTC. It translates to CATSRGVGGQYF.

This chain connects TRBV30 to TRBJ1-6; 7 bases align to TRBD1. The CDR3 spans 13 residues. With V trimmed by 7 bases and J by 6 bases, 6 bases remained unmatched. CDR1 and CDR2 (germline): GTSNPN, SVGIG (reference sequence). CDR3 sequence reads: CASRTGGNSPLHF. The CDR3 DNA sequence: TGTGCCTCACGGACAGGAGGTAATTCACCCCTCCACTTT.

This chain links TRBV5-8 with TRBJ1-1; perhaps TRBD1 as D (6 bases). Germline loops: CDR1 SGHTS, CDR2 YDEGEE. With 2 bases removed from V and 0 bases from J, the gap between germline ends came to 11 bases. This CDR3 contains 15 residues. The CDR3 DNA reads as TGTGCCAGCAGCTTCCGGTACAGGGTGAACACTGAAGCTTTCTTT. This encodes CASSFRYRVNTEAFF. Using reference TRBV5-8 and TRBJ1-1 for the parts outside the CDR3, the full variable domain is EAGVTQSPTHLIKTRGQQATLRCSPISGHTSVYWYQQALGLGLQFLLWYDEGEERNRGNFPPRFSGRQFPNYSSELNVNALELEDSALYLCASSFRYRVNTEAFFGQGTRLTVV.

CDR3 DNA: TGTGCCAGCAGCGTAGAATCGAGGGGAATCACTGAAGCTTTCTTT. Residues: CASSVESRGITEAFF. This rearrangement joins TRBV9 to TRBJ1-1; perhaps TRBD1 as D (5 bases). This CDR3 comprises 15 residues. The germline V gene has CDR1 SGDLS and CDR2 YYNGEE. V lost 0 bases, J lost 4 bases, and 13 bases lay in between.

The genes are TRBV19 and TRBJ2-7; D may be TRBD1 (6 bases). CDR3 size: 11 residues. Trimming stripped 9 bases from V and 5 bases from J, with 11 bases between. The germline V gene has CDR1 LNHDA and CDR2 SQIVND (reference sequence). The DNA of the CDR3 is TGTGCCAGCAGGGGTAGGGACGAGCAGTACTTC. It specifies CASRGRDEQYF.

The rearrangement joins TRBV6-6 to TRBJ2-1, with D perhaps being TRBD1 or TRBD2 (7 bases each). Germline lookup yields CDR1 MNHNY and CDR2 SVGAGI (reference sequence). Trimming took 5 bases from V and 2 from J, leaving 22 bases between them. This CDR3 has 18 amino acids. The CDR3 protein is CASSPIRGGGSPYNEQFF. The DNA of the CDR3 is TGTGCCAGCAGTCCTATCAGAGGGGGCGGGAGTCCCTACAATGAGCAGTTCTTC.

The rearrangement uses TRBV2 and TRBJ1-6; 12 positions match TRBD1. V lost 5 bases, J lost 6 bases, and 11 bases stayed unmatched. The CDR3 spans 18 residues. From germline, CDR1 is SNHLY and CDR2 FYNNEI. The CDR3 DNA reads TGTGCCAGCAGTCCCGGGACAGGGGGCAAGGGGAGTAATTCACCCCTCCACTTT. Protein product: CASSPGTGGKGSNSPLHF.

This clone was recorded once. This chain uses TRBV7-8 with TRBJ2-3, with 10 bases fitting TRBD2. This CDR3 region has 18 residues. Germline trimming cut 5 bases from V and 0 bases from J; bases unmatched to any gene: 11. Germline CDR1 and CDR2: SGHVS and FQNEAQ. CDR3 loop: CASSPPGLARSSTDTQYF. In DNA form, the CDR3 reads TGTGCCAGCAGCCCGCCGGGACTAGCGAGATCTAGCACAGATACGCAGTATTTT.

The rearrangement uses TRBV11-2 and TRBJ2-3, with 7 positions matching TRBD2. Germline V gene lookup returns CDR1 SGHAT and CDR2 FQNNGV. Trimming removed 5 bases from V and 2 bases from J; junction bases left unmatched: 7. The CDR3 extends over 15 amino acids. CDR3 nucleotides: TGTGCCAGCAGCCCGGGGGGTCGACCCACAGATACGCAGTATTTT. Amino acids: CASSPGGRPTDTQYF.

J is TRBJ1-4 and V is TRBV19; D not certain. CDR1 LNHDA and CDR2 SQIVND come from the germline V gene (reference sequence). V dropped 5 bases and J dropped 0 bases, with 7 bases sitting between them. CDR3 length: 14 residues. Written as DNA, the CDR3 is TGTGCCAGTAGTTTGACAACAACTAATGAAAAACTGTTTTTT. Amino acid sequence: CASSLTTTNEKLFF. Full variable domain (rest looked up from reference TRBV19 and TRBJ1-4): DGGITQSPKYLFRKEGQNVTLSCEQNLNHDAMYWYRQDPGQGLRLIYYSQIVNDFQKGDIAEGYSVSREKKESFPLTVTSAQKNPTAFYLCASSLTTTNEKLFFGSGTQLSVL.

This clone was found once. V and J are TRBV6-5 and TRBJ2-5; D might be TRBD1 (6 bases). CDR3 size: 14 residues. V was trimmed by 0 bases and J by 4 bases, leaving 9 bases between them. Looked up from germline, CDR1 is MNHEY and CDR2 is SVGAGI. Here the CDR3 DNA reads TGTGCCAGCAGTTACTCCAGGGGTGTAGAGACCCAGTACTTC. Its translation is CASSYSRGVETQYF.

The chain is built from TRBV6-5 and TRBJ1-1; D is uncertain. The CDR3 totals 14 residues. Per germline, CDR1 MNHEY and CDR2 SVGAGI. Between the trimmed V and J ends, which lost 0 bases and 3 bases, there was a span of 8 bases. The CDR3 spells CASSYSGFYTEAFF. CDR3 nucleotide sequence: TGTGCCAGCAGTTACTCTGGGTTCTACACTGAAGCTTTCTTT.

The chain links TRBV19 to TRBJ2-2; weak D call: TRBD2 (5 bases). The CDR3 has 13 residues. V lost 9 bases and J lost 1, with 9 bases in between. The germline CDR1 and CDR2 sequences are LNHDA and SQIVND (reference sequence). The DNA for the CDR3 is TGTGCCAGCTCTGAGGGGAACACCGGGGAGCTGTTTTTT. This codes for CASSEGNTGELFF.

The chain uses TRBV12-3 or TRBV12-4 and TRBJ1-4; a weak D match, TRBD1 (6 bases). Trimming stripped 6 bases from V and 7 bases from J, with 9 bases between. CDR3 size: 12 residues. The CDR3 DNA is TGTGCCAGCAGAGGGGGGGGTGAAAAACTGTTTTTT. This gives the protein CASRGGGEKLFF.

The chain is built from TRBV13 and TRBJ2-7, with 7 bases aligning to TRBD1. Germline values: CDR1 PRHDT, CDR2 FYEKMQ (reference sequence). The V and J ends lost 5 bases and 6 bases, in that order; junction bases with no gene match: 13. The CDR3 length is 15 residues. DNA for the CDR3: TGTGCCAGCAGCCCGAGATGGGTGACAGGGAGCGAGCAGTACTTC. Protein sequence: CASSPRWVTGSEQYF.

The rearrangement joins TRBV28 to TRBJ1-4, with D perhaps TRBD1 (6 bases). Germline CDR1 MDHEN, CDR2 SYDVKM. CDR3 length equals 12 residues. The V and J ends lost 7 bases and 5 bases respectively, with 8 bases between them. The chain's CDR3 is CASKRGNEKLFF. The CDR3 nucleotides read TGTGCCAGCAAGAGGGGGAATGAAAAACTGTTTTTT. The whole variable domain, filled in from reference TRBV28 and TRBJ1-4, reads DVKVTQSSRYLVKRTGEKVFLECVQDMDHENMFWYRQDPGLGLRLIYFSYDVKMKEKGDIPEGYSVSREKKERFSLILESASTNQTSMYLCASKRGNEKLFFGSGTQLSVL.

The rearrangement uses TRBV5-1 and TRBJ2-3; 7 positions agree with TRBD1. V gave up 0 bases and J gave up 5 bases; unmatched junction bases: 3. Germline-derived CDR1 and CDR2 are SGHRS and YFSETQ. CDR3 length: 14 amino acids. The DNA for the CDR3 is TGCGCCAGCAGCTTGGCACAGGGGAGAGATACGCAGTATTTT. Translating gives CASSLAQGRDTQYF.

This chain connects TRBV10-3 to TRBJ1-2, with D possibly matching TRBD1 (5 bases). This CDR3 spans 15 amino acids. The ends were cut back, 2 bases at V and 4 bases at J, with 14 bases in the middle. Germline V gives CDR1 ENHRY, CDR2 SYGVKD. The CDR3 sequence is CAISENQGYGYGYTF. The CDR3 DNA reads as TGTGCCATCAGTGAGAATCAGGGTTATGGCTATGGCTACACCTTC.

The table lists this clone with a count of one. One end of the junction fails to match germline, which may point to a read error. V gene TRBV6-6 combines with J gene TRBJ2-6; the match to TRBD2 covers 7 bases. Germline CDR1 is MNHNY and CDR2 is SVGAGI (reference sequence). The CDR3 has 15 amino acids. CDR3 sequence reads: CAGSGKSSGANVLTF. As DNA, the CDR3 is TGTGCCGGCAGCGGGAAAAGCTCTGGGGCCAACGTCCTGACTTTC.

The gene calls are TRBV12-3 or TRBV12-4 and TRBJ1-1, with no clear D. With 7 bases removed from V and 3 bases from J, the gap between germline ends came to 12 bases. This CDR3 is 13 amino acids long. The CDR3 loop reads CASTEQLDTEAFF. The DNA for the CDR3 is TGTGCCAGCACCGAGCAGTTGGACACTGAAGCTTTCTTT.

The CDR3 DNA reads TGCGCCAGCAGCTTGGGACTGCAACGTGGAAACACCATATATTTT. Its protein product is CASSLGLQRGNTIYF. The V gene is TRBV5-1, the J gene TRBJ1-3; D is uncertain. Germline lookup yields CDR1 SGHRS and CDR2 YFSETQ. The CDR3 is 15 residues long. V dropped 0 bases and J dropped 3 bases, with 10 bases sitting between them.

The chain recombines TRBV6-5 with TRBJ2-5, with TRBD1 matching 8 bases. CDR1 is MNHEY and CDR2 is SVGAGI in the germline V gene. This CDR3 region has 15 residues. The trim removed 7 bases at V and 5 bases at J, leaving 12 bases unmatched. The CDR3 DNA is TGTGCCAGCACCTTAATTCCAGGGGGCTTTGAGACCCAGTACTTC. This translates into CASTLIPGGFETQYF.

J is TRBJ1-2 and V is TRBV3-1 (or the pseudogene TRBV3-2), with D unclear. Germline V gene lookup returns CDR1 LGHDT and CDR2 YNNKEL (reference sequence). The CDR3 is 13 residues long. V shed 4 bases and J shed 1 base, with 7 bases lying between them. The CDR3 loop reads CASSPGINYGYTF. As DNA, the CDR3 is TGTGCCAGCAGCCCCGGGATTAACTATGGCTACACCTTC.

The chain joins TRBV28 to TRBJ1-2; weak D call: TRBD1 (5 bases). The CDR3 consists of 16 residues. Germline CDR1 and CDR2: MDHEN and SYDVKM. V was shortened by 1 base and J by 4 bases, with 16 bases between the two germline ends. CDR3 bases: TGTGCCAGCAGTTTATCCGGAGATCCAAGGGGCTATGGCTACACCTTC. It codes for CASSLSGDPRGYGYTF.

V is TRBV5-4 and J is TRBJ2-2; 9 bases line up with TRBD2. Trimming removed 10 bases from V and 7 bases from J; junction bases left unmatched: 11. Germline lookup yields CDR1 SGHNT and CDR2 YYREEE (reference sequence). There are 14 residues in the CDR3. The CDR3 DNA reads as TGTGCCTGTCTCTCGGCGGGAGGGGACGGGGAGCTGTTTTTT. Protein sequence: CACLSAGGDGELFF.

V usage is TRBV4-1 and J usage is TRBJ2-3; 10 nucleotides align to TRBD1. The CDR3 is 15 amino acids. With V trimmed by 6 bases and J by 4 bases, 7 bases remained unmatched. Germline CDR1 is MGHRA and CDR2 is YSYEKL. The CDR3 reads CASSPTGGLPDTQYF. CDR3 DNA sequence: TGCGCCAGCAGTCCGACAGGGGGCTTGCCAGATACGCAGTATTTT.

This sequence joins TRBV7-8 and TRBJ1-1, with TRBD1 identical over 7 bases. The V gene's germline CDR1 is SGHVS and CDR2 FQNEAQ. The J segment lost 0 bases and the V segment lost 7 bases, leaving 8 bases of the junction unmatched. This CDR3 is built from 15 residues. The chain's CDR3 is CASTSQGVLNTEAFF. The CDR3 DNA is TGTGCCAGCACCTCTCAGGGGGTACTGAACACTGAAGCTTTCTTT.

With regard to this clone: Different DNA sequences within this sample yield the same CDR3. CDR3 residues: CASSLGGGSSYEQYF. The DNA for the CDR3 is TGTGCCAGCAGCTTAGGTGGGGGAAGCTCCTACGAGCAGTACTTC. The V and J genes are TRBV7-9 and TRBJ2-7, with D perhaps assigned TRBD1 or TRBD2 (5 bases each). Trimming removed 1 base at V and 0 bases at J, with 10 bases between. There are 15 residues in the CDR3. The germline V gene has CDR1 SEHNR and CDR2 FQNEAQ (reference sequence).